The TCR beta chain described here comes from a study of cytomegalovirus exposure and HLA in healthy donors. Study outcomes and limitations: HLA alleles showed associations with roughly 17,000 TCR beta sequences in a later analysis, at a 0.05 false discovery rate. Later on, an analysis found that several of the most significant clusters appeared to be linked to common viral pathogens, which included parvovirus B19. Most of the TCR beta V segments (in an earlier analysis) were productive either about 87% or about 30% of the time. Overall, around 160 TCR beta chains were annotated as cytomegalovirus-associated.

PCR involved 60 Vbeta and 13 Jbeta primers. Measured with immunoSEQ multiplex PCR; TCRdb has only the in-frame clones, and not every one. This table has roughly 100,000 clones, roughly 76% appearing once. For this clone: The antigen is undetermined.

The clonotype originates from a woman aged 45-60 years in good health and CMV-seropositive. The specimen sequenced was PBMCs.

This chain's CDR3 is CASSQSGAFDRTFPGANVLTF. For the CDR3, the DNA is TGCGCCAGCAGTCAATCAGGGGCCTTTGACAGGACATTCCCTGGGGCCAACGTCCTGACTTTC. The rearrangement joins TRBV23-1 to TRBJ2-6, with TRBD1 as a possible D gene (6 bases). Being an ORF, TRBV23-1 has a function that is uncertain. This CDR3 comprises 21 residues. Between the trimmed V and J ends, which lost 0 bases and 2 bases, there was a span of 23 bases.